These 28 T cell receptor beta chains share one sample of origin, sequenced in a study of T-cell reconstitution after alpha-beta-depleted transplantation in children. Unique molecular identifiers tagged the TCRbeta library. TCRdb analysed the PCR reads with MiXCR anew, one entry per CDR3 protein. The sample yields 170,000 or so distinct CDR3 sequences, about 6.4% seen once. This specimen was PBMCs from the stem cell graft donor, taken from the stem cell graft. Receptors were obtained from a human donor who donated a stem cell graft to a child with Wiskott-Aldrich syndrome.

This clonotype was detected many times. This rearrangement joins TRBV5-6 to TRBJ2-3, with 8 bases fitting TRBD1. Trimming removed 4 bases from V and 2 bases from J; junction bases left unmatched: 9. CDR1 SGHDT and CDR2 YYEEEE come from the germline V gene. The CDR3 sequence is 16 residues long. The CDR3: CASSATRDRLTDTQYF. The CDR3 DNA is TGTGCCAGCAGCGCAACCCGGGACAGGCTCACAGATACGCAGTATTTT.

This clonotype occurred many times. The DNA of the CDR3 is TGTGCCAGCTCACCAGCGGCGGCCTACGAGCAGTACTTC. Translated, it gives CASSPAAAYEQYF. The J gene is TRBJ2-7, the V gene TRBV18; D remains ambiguous. The germline V and J ends were trimmed by 2 bases and 2 bases, with 7 bases remaining between them. CDR1 and CDR2 from the germline V gene are KGHSH and LQKENI. The CDR3 has 13 residues. The whole variable domain, remainder taken from reference TRBV18 and TRBJ2-7, is NAGVMQNPRHLVRRRGQEARLRCSPMKGHSHVYWYRQLPEEGLKFMVYLQKENIIDESGMPKERFSAEFPKEGPSILRIQQVVRGDSAAYFCASSPAAAYEQYFGPGTRLTVT.

The gene calls are TRBV6-2 or TRBV6-3 and TRBJ2-5; D ambiguous. Trimming took 5 bases from V and 6 from J, leaving 7 bases between them. The CDR3 extends over 11 amino acids. Germline CDR1 reads MNHEY; CDR2 reads SVGEGT. The DNA of the CDR3 is TGTGCCAGCAGTCCCTCGCAGACCCAGTACTTC. Translated: CASSPSQTQYF.

This clonotype showed up many times. The rearrangement joins TRBV4-1 to TRBJ2-2, with D tentatively TRBD1 (6 bases). Germline V gene sequence: CDR1 MGHRA, CDR2 YSYEKL. The CDR3 extends over 15 amino acids. Trimming removed 1 base at V and 4 bases at J, with 10 bases between. CDR3 coding DNA: TGCGCCAGCAGCCAAGTCGGACAGATCACCGGGGAGCTGTTTTTT. Translated, it gives CASSQVGQITGELFF.

This clonotype was found a few times. The chain employs TRBV6-1 and TRBJ2-1; 7 nucleotides agree with TRBD1. Germline CDR1 reads MNHNS; CDR2 reads SASEGT. This CDR3 spans 16 amino acids. Trimming at V came to 7 bases and at J to 4 bases, leaving 13 bases not matched to a gene. This CDR3 is CASTPRAQGPYNEQFF. The DNA for the CDR3 is TGTGCCAGCACTCCAAGGGCACAGGGGCCTTACAATGAGCAGTTCTTC.

This rearrangement joins TRBV20-1 to TRBJ2-1; 14 bases fit TRBD2. The germline CDR1 and CDR2 sequences are DFQATT and SNEGSKA (reference sequence). The V gene end was trimmed by 0 bases and the J gene end by 0 bases; junction bases not matched to a gene: 7. CDR3 length equals 19 residues. The CDR3 DNA reads as TGCAGTGCTAGAGATCGTCGACTAGCGGGAGGGAGCTCCTACAATGAGCAGTTCTTC. Its protein is CSARDRRLAGGSSYNEQFF.

This clonotype was recorded a few times. CDR3 coding DNA: TGTGCCTGGAGGTCGGCGGGGGCCACGAACACCGGGGAGCTGTTTTTT. This sequence encodes CAWRSAGATNTGELFF. This chain connects TRBV30 to TRBJ2-2, with a possible D match to TRBD2 (7 bases). This CDR3 comprises 16 residues. V dropped 3 bases and J dropped 0 bases, with 14 bases sitting between them. The germline V gene encodes CDR1 GTSNPN and CDR2 SVGIG (reference sequence).

This clonotype was seen repeatedly, ten times or more. The chain carries TRBV25-1 and TRBJ2-5, with D perhaps TRBD1 (5 bases). Between the trimmed V and J ends, which lost 1 base and 4 bases, there was a span of 13 bases. The CDR3 has 15 residues. Germline V gene data show CDR1 as MGHDK and CDR2 as SYGVNS. The CDR3 loop is CASSESVRVGETQYF. The CDR3 DNA reads TGTGCCAGCAGTGAATCTGTCAGGGTAGGAGAGACCCAGTACTTC. The entire variable domain, with the rest obtained from reference TRBV25-1 and TRBJ2-5, is as follows: EADIYQTPRYLVIGTGKKITLECSQTMGHDKMYWYQQDPGMELHLIHYSYGVNSTEKGDLSSESTVSRIRTEHFPLTLESARPSHTSQYLCASSESVRVGETQYFGPGTRLLVL.

This clonotype was observed a handful of times. The rearrangement links TRBV2 to TRBJ1-1, with 9 nucleotides matching TRBD1. This CDR3 has 11 residues. Looked up from germline, CDR1 is SNHLY and CDR2 is FYNNEI. Losses at the gene ends were 10 bases for V and 11 bases for J; bases not matched to a gene: 8. The CDR3 DNA sequence: TGTGCCATCTGGACAGGGGTTTTGGCTTTCTTT. It yields the protein CAIWTGVLAFF.

This clonotype was seen at least ten times. CDR3 loop: CASSLEGVEQYF. Written as DNA, the CDR3 is TGTGCCAGCAGCTTAGAAGGGGTCGAGCAGTACTTC. The J gene is TRBJ2-7, the V gene TRBV7-9; weak D call: TRBD1 (5 bases). This CDR3 has 12 residues. Germline CDR1 SEHNR, CDR2 FQNEAQ (reference sequence). The germline V and J ends were trimmed by 1 base and 6 bases, with 7 bases remaining between them. Drawing the rest from reference TRBV7-9 and TRBJ2-7, the complete variable domain is DTGVSQNPRHKITKRGQNVTFRCDPISEHNRLYWYRQTLGQGPEFLTYFQNEAQLEKSRLLSDRFSAERPKGSFSTLEIQRTEQGDSAMYLCASSLEGVEQYFGPGTRLTVT.

Many counts were recorded for this clonotype. V is TRBV7-2 and J is TRBJ1-5; no firm D call. CDR1 SGHTA and CDR2 FQGNSA come from the germline V gene. This CDR3 has 14 amino acids. V was pared by 5 bases and J by 1 base, with 9 bases between. CDR3 region: CASSPHGSNQPQHF. As DNA, the CDR3 is TGTGCCAGCAGCCCCCACGGGAGCAATCAGCCCCAGCATTTT.

This clonotype was recorded at least ten times. The rearrangement joins TRBV2 to TRBJ1-1, with 11 bases lining up with TRBD1. Germline values: CDR1 SNHLY, CDR2 FYNNEI. The CDR3 sequence is 17 residues long. V gave up 1 base and J gave up 5 bases; unmatched junction bases: 9. For the CDR3, the DNA is TGTGCCAGCAGTGAAGGTTGGACAGGGGGCGGGGAGACTGAAGCTTTCTTT. Its protein is CASSEGWTGGGETEAFF.

This clonotype was observed many times. The chain carries TRBV5-5 and TRBJ2-6, with unresolved D. Per the germline V gene, CDR1 is SGHKS and CDR2 is YYEKEE (reference sequence). Between the trimmed V and J ends, which lost 1 base and 0 bases, there was a span of 2 bases. The CDR3 loop spans 14 amino acids. The CDR3 sequence: CASSLYSGANVLTF. CDR3 in DNA: TGTGCCAGCAGCTTGTACTCTGGGGCCAACGTCCTGACTTTC.

There are many counts of this clonotype. This rearrangement joins TRBV9 to TRBJ2-7, with D unclear. V was trimmed by 0 bases and J by 0 bases, leaving 4 bases between them. The CDR3 has 13 residues. CDR1 SGDLS and CDR2 YYNGEE come from the germline V gene. Here the CDR3 DNA reads TGTGCCAGCAGCGTAGGTCTCTCCTACGAGCAGTACTTC. Protein: CASSVGLSYEQYF.

This clonotype showed up many times. The V gene is TRBV4-3, the J gene TRBJ2-1, with D possibly called TRBD1 or TRBD2 (5 bases each). The CDR3 has 13 residues. Trimming cost V 3 bases and J 10 bases, with 13 bases left between them. The germline CDR1 and CDR2 sequences are LGHNA and YSLEER. The DNA of the CDR3 is TGCGCCAGCAGCCAGAGCCCCAGGGACGAGCAGTTCTTC. This encodes CASSQSPRDEQFF.

The table lists this clonotype with many counts. The CDR3 nucleotides are TGTGCCAGCAGCTCCGGTTACTACGAGCAGTACTTC. Amino acids: CASSSGYYEQYF. The chain combines TRBV7-9 with TRBJ2-7; D call uncertain. V dropped 4 bases and J dropped 3 bases, with 7 bases sitting between them. Germline V gene sequence: CDR1 SEHNR, CDR2 FQNEAQ (reference sequence). The CDR3 is 12 residues long. The full variable domain, with the rest looked up from reference TRBV7-9 and TRBJ2-7, is DTGVSQNPRHKITKRGQNVTFRCDPISEHNRLYWYRQTLGQGPEFLTYFQNEAQLEKSRLLSDRFSAERPKGSFSTLEIQRTEQGDSAMYLCASSSGYYEQYFGPGTRLTVT.

At least ten counts were recorded for this clonotype. The chain is built from TRBV12-3 or TRBV12-4 and TRBJ2-7, with a tentative D call TRBD1 (7 bases). The CDR3 covers 14 residues. The V and J ends lost 6 bases and 3 bases respectively, with 15 bases between them. The CDR3 here is CASSLGGTDYEQYF. In DNA, the CDR3 is TGTGCCAGCAGCCTAGGGGGGACAGACTACGAGCAGTACTTC.

At least ten counts were recorded for this clonotype. The CDR3 reads CASSYWQGDYEQYF. The CDR3 coding sequence is TGTGCCAGCAGTTATTGGCAGGGCGACTACGAGCAGTACTTC. This chain connects TRBV6-5 to TRBJ2-7; TRBD1 might be the D (5 bases). V was shortened by 3 bases and J by 3 bases, with 12 bases between the two germline ends. CDR1 is MNHEY, CDR2 SVGAGI, per germline. The CDR3 loop spans 14 amino acids.

The sample holds a few counts of this clonotype. V is TRBV20-1 and J is TRBJ2-5; D not certain. The ends were cut back, 6 bases at V and 2 bases at J, with 7 bases in the middle. Germline V gene data show CDR1 as DFQATT and CDR2 as SNEGSKA (reference sequence). The CDR3 runs 11 residues. CDR3 DNA: TGCAGTGCAAATTATCAAGAGACCCAGTACTTC. It yields the protein CSANYQETQYF.

This clonotype was detected only a few times. V gene TRBV7-2 combines with J gene TRBJ1-1; D not resolved. This CDR3 is built from 12 residues. Germline-derived CDR1 and CDR2 are SGHTA and FQGNSA. Between the trimmed V and J ends, which lost 0 bases and 7 bases, there was a span of 6 bases. CDR3 loop: CASSLAAGEAFF. DNA for the CDR3: TGTGCCAGCAGCTTAGCGGCGGGTGAAGCTTTCTTT.

The chain carries TRBV6-5 and TRBJ2-1; D gene unclear. The germline V and J ends were trimmed by 1 base and 6 bases, with 10 bases remaining between them. The germline V gene has CDR1 MNHEY and CDR2 SVGAGI. The CDR3 length is 14 residues. The CDR3 nucleotides are TGTGCCAGCAGTTACTACCGGGCCTCCAATGAGCAGTTCTTC. Residues: CASSYYRASNEQFF.

This clonotype has a count of ten or more. The chain is built from TRBV5-1 and TRBJ1-1; D is perhaps TRBD1 (5 bases). Trimming removed 4 bases at V and 0 bases at J, with 10 bases between. The germline CDR1 and CDR2 sequences are SGHRS and YFSETQ. The length of the CDR3 is 14 residues. DNA of the CDR3: TGCGCCAGCAGCGGGGACGGATTGAACACTGAAGCTTTCTTT. It is translated as CASSGDGLNTEAFF.

This clonotype was picked up many times. The chain is built from TRBV5-1 and TRBJ1-4, with D possibly being TRBD1 (6 bases). This CDR3 region has 14 residues. Trimming removed 6 bases at V and 0 bases at J, with 9 bases between. CDR1 SGHRS and CDR2 YFSETQ come from the germline V gene. The DNA of the CDR3 is TGCGCCAGCACCGAGGGGGCAACTAATGAAAAACTGTTTTTT. Translating gives CASTEGATNEKLFF.

The table lists this clonotype with many counts. The chain is built from TRBV7-9 and TRBJ1-4; D remains ambiguous. Germline V gene sequence: CDR1 SEHNR, CDR2 FQNEAQ (reference sequence). Trimming took 1 base from V and 4 from J, leaving 7 bases between them. This CDR3 has 14 amino acids. This CDR3 reads CASSLGSFNEKLFF. The CDR3 coding sequence is TGTGCCAGCAGCTTAGGTTCTTTTAATGAAAAACTGTTTTTT.

The chain is built from TRBV7-9 and TRBJ1-6, with TRBD1 matching over 8 bases. The CDR3 length is 15 residues. V dropped 5 bases and J dropped 9; count of bases not matched to a gene: 9. The germline CDR1 and CDR2 sequences are SEHNR and FQNEAQ (reference sequence). The CDR3 region is CASSPVDRERSPLHF. The CDR3 DNA reads TGTGCCAGCAGCCCCGTGGACAGGGAGCGTTCACCCCTCCACTTT.

V is TRBV15 and J is TRBJ1-4; no definite D call. This CDR3 spans 15 amino acids. Germline V lookup: CDR1 LNHNV, CDR2 YYDKDF (reference sequence). The ends were cut back, 1 base at V and 8 bases at J, with 14 bases in the middle. CDR3 nucleotide sequence: TGTGCCACCAGCAGAGTGATAAGGCTCGGGGAAAAACTGTTTTTT. As protein: CATSRVIRLGEKLFF.

This clonotype is deemed medium-sized. This rearrangement joins TRBV12-3 or TRBV12-4 to TRBJ2-5; maybe TRBD1 (5 bases). This CDR3 region has 14 residues. V lost 4 bases and J lost 2, with 11 bases in between. The CDR3 loop is CASSWGTLQETQYF. The DNA for the CDR3 is TGTGCCAGCAGTTGGGGCACACTTCAAGAGACCCAGTACTTC.

V is TRBV6-1 and J is TRBJ2-2, with 12 bases fitting TRBD2. The CDR3 has 16 residues. V was pared by 5 bases and J by 4 bases, with 5 bases of the junction left unmatched. Germline CDR1 reads MNHNS; CDR2 reads SASEGT. CDR3 DNA sequence: TGTGCCAGCAGTCCGGGACTAGCGGGTTTCACCGGGGAGCTGTTTTTT. Translating it yields CASSPGLAGFTGELFF.